This T cell receptor beta chain stems from a study of vaccination effects on CD4 cells after COVID-19. Sequencing was preceded by expansion of antigen-specific CD4+ T cells with viral peptide pools in the ViraFEST assay. Upon completion of under eleven days in culture, CD4+ T cells were isolated. Vaccinated participants had no history of SARS-CoV-2 infection and tested negative for nucleocapsid antibodies. Trimming removed 0 bases from V and 0 bases from J, with 9 bases in between. CDR1 ENHRY and CDR2 SYGVKD come from the germline V gene. The CDR3 is made up of 16 amino acids. Method: immunoSEQ multiplex PCR; TCRdb's copy keeps in-frame clones and lacks some. The sample shows some 31,000 clones, around four fifths of them seen only once. Remarks on this clone: Its antigen is unidentified.

The receptor comes from a human donor who received a COVID-19 vaccine. This specimen consisted of CD4+ T cells from PBMCs cultured with HCoV-OC43 spike peptides, obtained before COVID-19 vaccination. Described subset: HCoV-OC43 spike overlapping peptide pool stimulation. The chain employs TRBV10-3 and TRBJ1-5; D uncertain. The DNA of the CDR3 is TGTGCCATCAGTGAGTCCCCGGGAACTAGCAATCAGCCCCAGCATTTT. Translating gives CAISESPGTSNQPQHF.